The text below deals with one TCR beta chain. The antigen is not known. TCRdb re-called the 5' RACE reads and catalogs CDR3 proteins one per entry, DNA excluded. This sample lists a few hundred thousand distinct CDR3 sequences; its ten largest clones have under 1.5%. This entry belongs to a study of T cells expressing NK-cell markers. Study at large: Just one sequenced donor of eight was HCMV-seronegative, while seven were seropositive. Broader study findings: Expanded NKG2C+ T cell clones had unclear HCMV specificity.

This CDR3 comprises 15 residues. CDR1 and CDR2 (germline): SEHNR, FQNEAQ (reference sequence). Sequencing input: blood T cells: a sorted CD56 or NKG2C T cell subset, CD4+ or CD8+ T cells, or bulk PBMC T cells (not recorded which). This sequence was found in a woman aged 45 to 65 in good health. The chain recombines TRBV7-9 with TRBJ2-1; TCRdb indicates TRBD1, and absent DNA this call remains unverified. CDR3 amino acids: CASSRDASSYNEQFF.